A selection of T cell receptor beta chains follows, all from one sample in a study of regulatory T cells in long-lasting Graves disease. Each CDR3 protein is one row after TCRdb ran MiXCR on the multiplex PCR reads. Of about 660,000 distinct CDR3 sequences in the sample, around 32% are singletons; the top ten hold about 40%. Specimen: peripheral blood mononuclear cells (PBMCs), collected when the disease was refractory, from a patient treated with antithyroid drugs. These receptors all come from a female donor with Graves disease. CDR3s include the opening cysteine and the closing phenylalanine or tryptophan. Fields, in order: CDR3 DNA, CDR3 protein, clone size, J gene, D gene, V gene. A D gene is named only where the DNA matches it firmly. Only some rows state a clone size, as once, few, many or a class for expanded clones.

cdr3_nt: TGTGCCAGCACCCAAGGGGGGGGAAGCTATGGCTACACCTTC
cdr3_aa: CASTQGGGSYGYTF
clone_size: -
j_call: TRBJ1-2
d_call: -
v_call: TRBV9

cdr3_nt: TGTGCCAGCAGCTTAGTTCTTAATTCACCCCTCCACTTT
cdr3_aa: CASSLVLNSPLHF
clone_size: -
j_call: TRBJ1-6
d_call: -
v_call: TRBV11-2

cdr3_nt: TGTGCCAGCAGTTACCGCGGGACCGGGGGCTATGGCTACACCTTC
cdr3_aa: CASSYRGTGGYGYTF
clone_size: few
j_call: TRBJ1-2
d_call: -
v_call: TRBV6-5

cdr3_nt: TGTGCCAGCAGCTTAGGGCTAGCATCCGAGCAGTACTTC
cdr3_aa: CASSLGLASEQYF
clone_size: many
j_call: TRBJ2-7
d_call: -
v_call: TRBV5-1

cdr3_nt: TGTGCCAGCAGCCAAGTTCGGGGTGCAAGCACGCAGTATTTT
cdr3_aa: CASSQVRGASTQYF
clone_size: few
j_call: TRBJ2-3
d_call: -
v_call: TRBV3-1

cdr3_nt: TGTGCCAGCAGCGAAGTCCAGTTTGGGGCCAACGTCCTGACTTTC
cdr3_aa: CASSEVQFGANVLTF
clone_size: once
j_call: TRBJ2-6
d_call: -
v_call: TRBV6-1

cdr3_nt: TGTGCCAGCGGTAAGCGGGATGAGCAGTTCTTC
cdr3_aa: CASGKRDEQFF
clone_size: -
j_call: TRBJ2-1
d_call: -
v_call: TRBV3-1

cdr3_nt: TGTGCCAGCAGGGAACAGGGCTCTGGGGCCAACGTCCTGACTTTC
cdr3_aa: CASREQGSGANVLTF
clone_size: -
j_call: TRBJ2-6
d_call: -
v_call: TRBV2

cdr3_nt: TGTGCCAGCAGCCGAGGTTACTATGGCTACACCTTC
cdr3_aa: CASSRGYYGYTF
clone_size: few
j_call: TRBJ1-2
d_call: -
v_call: TRBV3-1

cdr3_nt: TGCAGCGTTGTGTTGGGGGCCAACGTCCTGACTTTC
cdr3_aa: CSVVLGANVLTF
clone_size: few
j_call: TRBJ2-6
d_call: -
v_call: TRBV29-1

cdr3_nt: TGTGCCAGCAGGGGGCGGGGGACTGAAGCTTTCTTT
cdr3_aa: CASRGRGTEAFF
clone_size: many
j_call: TRBJ1-1
d_call: -
v_call: TRBV6-1

cdr3_nt: TGTGCCAGCAGCTCTCCCGGTTTTGAGAGGGAAGCTTTCTTT
cdr3_aa: CASSSPGFEREAFF
clone_size: -
j_call: TRBJ1-1
d_call: -
v_call: TRBV7-9

cdr3_nt: TGTGCCAGCAGCTTATTTCAGGGATCGGCCAAAAACATTCAGTACTTC
cdr3_aa: CASSLFQGSAKNIQYF
clone_size: -
j_call: TRBJ2-4
d_call: -
v_call: TRBV7-9

cdr3_nt: TGTGCCAGCAATGCAGTGGGGCATTACGAGCAGTACTTC
cdr3_aa: CASNAVGHYEQYF
clone_size: many
j_call: TRBJ2-7
d_call: -
v_call: TRBV2

cdr3_nt: TGTGCCAGCAGTTACGTACAGGGGGCTGAAGCTTTCTTT
cdr3_aa: CASSYVQGAEAFF
clone_size: few
j_call: TRBJ1-1
d_call: TRBD1
v_call: TRBV6-2/TRBV6-3

cdr3_nt: TGTGCCAGCAGCTTAGGGGGCTTCGGAGAGACCCAGTACTTC
cdr3_aa: CASSLGGFGETQYF
clone_size: -
j_call: TRBJ2-5
d_call: -
v_call: TRBV7-9

cdr3_nt: TGTGCCAGCAGTTCCGGACAGGGGCCGTATAGCAATCAGCCCCAGCATTTT
cdr3_aa: CASSSGQGPYSNQPQHF
clone_size: -
j_call: TRBJ1-5
d_call: TRBD1
v_call: TRBV28

cdr3_nt: TGTGCCAGCAGCTCTGGACGGGGAGGCTATGGCTACACCTTC
cdr3_aa: CASSSGRGGYGYTF
clone_size: -
j_call: TRBJ1-2
d_call: -
v_call: TRBV7-6

cdr3_nt: TGTGCCAGTAGTACCCAGGGGGTTGCGTATGGCTACACCTTC
cdr3_aa: CASSTQGVAYGYTF
clone_size: -
j_call: TRBJ1-2
d_call: TRBD1
v_call: TRBV19

cdr3_nt: TGTGCCAGCAGTGTGTCCGGGAACGCTAACACCGGGGAGCTGTTTTTT
cdr3_aa: CASSVSGNANTGELFF
clone_size: -
j_call: TRBJ2-2
d_call: -
v_call: TRBV6-1

cdr3_nt: TGTGCCTGGCGAGCCGGGGTTCCCACTGAAGCTTTCTTT
cdr3_aa: CAWRAGVPTEAFF
clone_size: few
j_call: TRBJ1-1
d_call: -
v_call: TRBV30

cdr3_nt: TGTGCCACCCAGGGGGCTCGTCCTTATGGCTACACCTTC
cdr3_aa: CATQGARPYGYTF
clone_size: -
j_call: TRBJ1-2
d_call: TRBD1
v_call: TRBV6-1

cdr3_nt: TGTGCCAGCAGTCTTATGGAAGGGGCCGGTGGCTACACCTTC
cdr3_aa: CASSLMEGAGGYTF
clone_size: few
j_call: TRBJ1-2
d_call: -
v_call: TRBV27